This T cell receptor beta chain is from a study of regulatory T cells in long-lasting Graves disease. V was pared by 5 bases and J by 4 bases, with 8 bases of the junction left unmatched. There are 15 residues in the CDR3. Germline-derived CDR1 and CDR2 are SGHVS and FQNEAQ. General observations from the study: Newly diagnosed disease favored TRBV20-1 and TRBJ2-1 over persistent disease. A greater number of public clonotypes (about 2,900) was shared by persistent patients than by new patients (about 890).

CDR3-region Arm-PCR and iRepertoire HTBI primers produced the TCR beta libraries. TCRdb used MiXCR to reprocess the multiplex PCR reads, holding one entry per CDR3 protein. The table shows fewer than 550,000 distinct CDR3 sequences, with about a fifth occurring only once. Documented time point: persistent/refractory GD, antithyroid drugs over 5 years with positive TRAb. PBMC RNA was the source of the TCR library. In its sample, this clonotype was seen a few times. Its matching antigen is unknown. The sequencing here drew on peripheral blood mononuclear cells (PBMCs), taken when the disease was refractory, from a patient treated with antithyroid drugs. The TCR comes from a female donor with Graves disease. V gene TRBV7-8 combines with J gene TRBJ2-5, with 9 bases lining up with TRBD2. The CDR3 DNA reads TGTGCCAGCAGCCCCGTAGCGGGGGCGGGAGAGACCCAGTACTTC. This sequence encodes CASSPVAGAGETQYF.